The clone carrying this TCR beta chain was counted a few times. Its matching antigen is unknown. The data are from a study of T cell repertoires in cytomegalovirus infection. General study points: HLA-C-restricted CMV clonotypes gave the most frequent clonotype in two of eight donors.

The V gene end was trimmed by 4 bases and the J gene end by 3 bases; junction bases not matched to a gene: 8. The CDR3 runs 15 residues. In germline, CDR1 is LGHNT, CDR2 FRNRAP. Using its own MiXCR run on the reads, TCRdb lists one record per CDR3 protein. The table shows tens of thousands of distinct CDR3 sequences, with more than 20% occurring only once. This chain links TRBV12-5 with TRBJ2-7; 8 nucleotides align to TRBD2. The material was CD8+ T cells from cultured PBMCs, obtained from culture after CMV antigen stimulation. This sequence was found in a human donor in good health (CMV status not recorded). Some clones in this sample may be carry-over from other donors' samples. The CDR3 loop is CASGWTGGESYEQYF. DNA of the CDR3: TGTGCTAGTGGTTGGACCGGGGGGGAGAGCTACGAGCAGTACTTC.